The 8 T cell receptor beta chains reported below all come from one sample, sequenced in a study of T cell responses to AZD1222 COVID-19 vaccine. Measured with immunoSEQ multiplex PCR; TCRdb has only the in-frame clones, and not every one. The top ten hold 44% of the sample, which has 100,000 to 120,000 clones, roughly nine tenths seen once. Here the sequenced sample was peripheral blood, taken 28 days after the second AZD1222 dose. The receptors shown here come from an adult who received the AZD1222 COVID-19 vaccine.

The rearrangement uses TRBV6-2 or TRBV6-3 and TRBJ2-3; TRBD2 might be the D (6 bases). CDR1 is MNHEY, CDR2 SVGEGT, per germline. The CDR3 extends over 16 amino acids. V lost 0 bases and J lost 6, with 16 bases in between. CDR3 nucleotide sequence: TGTGCCAGCAGTTACTCGGTAGCGGAGAAGGCGGATACGCAGTATTTT. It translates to CASSYSVAEKADTQYF.

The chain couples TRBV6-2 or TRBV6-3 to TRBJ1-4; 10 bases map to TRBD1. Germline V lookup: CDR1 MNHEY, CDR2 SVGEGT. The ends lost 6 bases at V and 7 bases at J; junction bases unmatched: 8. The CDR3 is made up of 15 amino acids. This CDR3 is CASSLTGGAPEKLFF. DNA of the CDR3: TGTGCCAGCAGCCTGACAGGGGGCGCACCTGAAAAACTGTTTTTT.

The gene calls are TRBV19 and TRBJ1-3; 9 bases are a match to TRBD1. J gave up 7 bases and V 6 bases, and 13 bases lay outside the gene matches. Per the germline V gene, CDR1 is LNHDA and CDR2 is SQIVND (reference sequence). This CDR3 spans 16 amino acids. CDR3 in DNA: TGTGCCAGTAGATCCCTGACGGGACAGGGCAAGAACACCATATATTTT. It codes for CASRSLTGQGKNTIYF.

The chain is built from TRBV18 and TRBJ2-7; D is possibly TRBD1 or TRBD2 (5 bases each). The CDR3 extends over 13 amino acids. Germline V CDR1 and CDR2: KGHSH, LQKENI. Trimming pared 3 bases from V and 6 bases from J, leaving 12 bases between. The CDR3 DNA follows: TGTGCCAGCTCACCTACTAGTGGGGCCGAGCAGTACTTC. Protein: CASSPTSGAEQYF.

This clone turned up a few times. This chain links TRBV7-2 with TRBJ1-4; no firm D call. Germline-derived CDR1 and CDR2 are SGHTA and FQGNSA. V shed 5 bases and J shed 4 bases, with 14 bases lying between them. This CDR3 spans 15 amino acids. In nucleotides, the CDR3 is TGTGCCAGCAGCCCAGCGCGAACGGTTAATGAAAAACTGTTTTTT. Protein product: CASSPARTVNEKLFF.

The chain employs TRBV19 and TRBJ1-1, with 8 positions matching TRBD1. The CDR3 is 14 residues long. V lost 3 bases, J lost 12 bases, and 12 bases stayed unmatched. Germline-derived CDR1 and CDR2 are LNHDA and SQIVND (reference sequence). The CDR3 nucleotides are TGTGCCAGTAGTATGATGCAGGGGGCGCCCCTGTCTTTCTTT. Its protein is CASSMMQGAPLSFF.

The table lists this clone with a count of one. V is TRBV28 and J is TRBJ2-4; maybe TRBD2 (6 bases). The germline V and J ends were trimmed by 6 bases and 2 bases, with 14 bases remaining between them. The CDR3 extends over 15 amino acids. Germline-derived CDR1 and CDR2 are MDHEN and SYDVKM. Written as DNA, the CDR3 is TGTGCCAGCAGCCTGGGGGGATCGTCCAAAAACATTCAGTACTTC. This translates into CASSLGGSSKNIQYF.

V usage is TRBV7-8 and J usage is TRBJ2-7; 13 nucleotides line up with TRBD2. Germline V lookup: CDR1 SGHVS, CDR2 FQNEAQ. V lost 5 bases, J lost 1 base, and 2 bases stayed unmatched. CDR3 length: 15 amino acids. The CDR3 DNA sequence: TGTGCCAGCAGCCGGACTAGCGGGAGTTCCTACGAGCAGTACTTC. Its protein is CASSRTSGSSYEQYF.